The clone carrying this T cell receptor (beta chain) has only a few counts. This record comes from a study of blood T cell repertoires in COVID-19. The J segment lost 0 bases and the V segment lost 5 bases, leaving 7 bases of the junction unmatched. The germline V gene has CDR1 LNHDA and CDR2 SQIVND (reference sequence). This CDR3 has 16 amino acids. TCRdb's copy holds only in-frame clones and misses some; the assay was immunoSEQ multiplex PCR. The data contain a few hundred thousand clones, roughly 89% of them seen just once; the ten biggest clones take up about 9.4%. Material for sequencing was PBMCs or T cells enriched from blood (not recorded which). This receptor was obtained from a woman in her fifties or sixties who had recovered from COVID-19. The V call is TRBV19, the J call TRBJ1-5; 7 bases line up with TRBD1. Here the CDR3 DNA reads TGTGCCAGTAGTGGGCCCGGGACAGATAGCAATCAGCCCCAGCATTTT. Protein sequence: CASSGPGTDSNQPQHF.